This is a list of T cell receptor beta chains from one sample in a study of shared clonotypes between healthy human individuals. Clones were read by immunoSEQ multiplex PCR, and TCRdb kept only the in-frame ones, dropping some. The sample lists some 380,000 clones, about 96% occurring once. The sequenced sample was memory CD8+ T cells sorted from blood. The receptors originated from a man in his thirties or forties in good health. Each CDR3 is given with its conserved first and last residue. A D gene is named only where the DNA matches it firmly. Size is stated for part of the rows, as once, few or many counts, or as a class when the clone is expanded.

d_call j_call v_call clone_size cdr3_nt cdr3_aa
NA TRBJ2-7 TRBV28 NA TGTGCCAGCAGTTTTGATAGGGGGATATACGAGCAGTACTTC CASSFDRGIYEQYF
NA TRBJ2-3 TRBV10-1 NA TGCGCCAGCAGTGAGCCCGGCGTCCATGGCACAGATACGCAGTATTTT CASSEPGVHGTDTQYF
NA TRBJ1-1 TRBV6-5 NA TGTGCCAGCAGTTACTCCCAGCGGGGGAACACTGAAGCTTTCTTT CASSYSQRGNTEAFF
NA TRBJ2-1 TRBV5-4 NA TGTGCCAGCAGCTTGGAGGGCCCATACAATGAGCAGTTCTTC CASSLEGPYNEQFF
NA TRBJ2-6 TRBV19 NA TGTGCCAGTAATATCGCATCTGGGGCCAACGTCCTGACTTTC CASNIASGANVLTF
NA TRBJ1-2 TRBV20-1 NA TGCAGTGCTAGAGTGGGGCCTGGCTACACCTTC CSARVGPGYTF
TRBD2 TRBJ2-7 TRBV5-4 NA TGTGCCAGCAGCTTAGGGACTAGCGGGTACGAGCAGTACTTC CASSLGTSGYEQYF
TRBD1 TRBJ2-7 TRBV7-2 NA TGTGCCAGCAGCTTCGACATGGGACAGGGGGCTTACGAGCAGTACTTC CASSFDMGQGAYEQYF
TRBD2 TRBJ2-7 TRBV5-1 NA TGCGCCAGCAGAACCGGGACTAAGGACGTAGACGAGCAGTACTTC CASRTGTKDVDEQYF
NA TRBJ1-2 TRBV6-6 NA TGTGCCAGCAGACCCTCTGCTAACTATGGCTACACCTTC CASRPSANYGYTF
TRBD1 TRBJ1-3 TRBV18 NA TGTGCCAGCTCACCCACCGCGACAGGGTCTACGGGAAACACCATATATTTT CASSPTATGSTGNTIYF
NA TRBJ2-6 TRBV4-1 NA TGCGCCAGCAGCGGGGTGAGGGGGATTCCTTCTGGGGCCAACGTCCTGACTTTC CASSGVRGIPSGANVLTF
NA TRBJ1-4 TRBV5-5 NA TGTGCCAGCACCCAGCAATGGGGGGTTAATGAAAAACTGTTTTTT CASTQQWGVNEKLFF
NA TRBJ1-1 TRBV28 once TGTGCCAGCAGTTTGACAGGAGTAAACACTGAAGCTTTCTTT CASSLTGVNTEAFF
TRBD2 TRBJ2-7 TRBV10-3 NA TGTGCCATCAGTGGAGGGACTACCTCGGGGCAGTACTTC CAISGGTTSGQYF
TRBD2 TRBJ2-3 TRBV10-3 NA TGTGCCATCCGAGCGGGAGCGGTGGGAGATACGCAGTATTTT CAIRAGAVGDTQYF
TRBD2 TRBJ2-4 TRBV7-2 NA TGTGCCAGCAGCTTAGGGGGGACTAGCAGAAACATTCAGTACTTC CASSLGGTSRNIQYF
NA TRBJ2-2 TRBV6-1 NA TGTGCCAGCAGTGAATATAGGAACACCGGGGAGCTGTTTTTT CASSEYRNTGELFF
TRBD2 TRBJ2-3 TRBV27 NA TGTGCCAGCAGTTTTTTCGGGAGGGGCACAGATACGCAGTATTTT CASSFFGRGTDTQYF
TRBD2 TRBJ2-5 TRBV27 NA TGTGCCAGCAGATCTTTAGCGGGAGGAGAGACCCAGTACTTC CASRSLAGGETQYF
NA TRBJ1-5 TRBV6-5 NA TGTGCCAGCAGCCCCCGGGCGGATAGCAATCAGCCCCAGCATTTT CASSPRADSNQPQHF
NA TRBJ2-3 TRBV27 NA TGTGCCAGGGGGTGGGTCCGCACAGATACGCAGTATTTT CARGWVRTDTQYF
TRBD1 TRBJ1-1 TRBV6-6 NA TGTGCCAGCAGTCATGAGCTCCGGGACAGGGTACCTGAAGCTTTCTTT CASSHELRDRVPEAFF
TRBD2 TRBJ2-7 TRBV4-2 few TGTGCCAGCAGCCAAGAGATCGAAACGGGAGGGCCGTCGGACGAGCAGTACTTC CASSQEIETGGPSDEQYF
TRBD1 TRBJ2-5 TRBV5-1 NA TGCGCCAGCAGCGAAGGACAGGGGAGGAGGGAGACCCAGTACTTC CASSEGQGRRETQYF
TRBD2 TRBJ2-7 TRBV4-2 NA TGTGCCAGCAGCCAAGCTGCTAGCGGGAGCAAGAACTACGAGCAGTACTTC CASSQAASGSKNYEQYF
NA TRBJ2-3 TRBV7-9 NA TGTGCCAGCAGCTTACTGGGAGATACGCAGTATTTT CASSLLGDTQYF
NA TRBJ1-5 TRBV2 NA TGTGCCAGCAGTCCGGGACTGTCCAATCAGCCCCAGCATTTT CASSPGLSNQPQHF
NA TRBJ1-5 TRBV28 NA TGTGCCAGCAGTATAAGCGTTGGCAATCAGCCCCAGCATTTT CASSISVGNQPQHF